This is a list of T cell receptor beta chains from one sample in a study of blood T cell repertoires in COVID-19. Produced via immunoSEQ multiplex PCR; TCRdb's table is partial and in-frame only. The sample contains approximately 220,000 clones, over 80% of which appear only once. The sequenced sample was PBMCs or T cells enriched from blood (not recorded which). These receptor sequences come from a woman aged 30 to 39 with acute COVID-19. Both conserved end residues are part of each CDR3. Fields, in order: V gene, D gene, CDR3 length, clone size, J gene, CDR3 protein, CDR3 DNA. D genes are given only for firm matches. Size is omitted from some rows. Given values are once, few, many or a class for expanded clones.

>TRBV6-5|NA|14|once|TRBJ2-1
CASAPQIHNNEQFF
TGTGCCAGCGCCCCCCAAATACATAACAATGAGCAGTTCTTC
>TRBV5-1|NA|12|NA|TRBJ1-2
CASSLVGGGYTF
TGCGCCAGCAGCTTGGTAGGGGGAGGCTACACCTTC
>TRBV6-5|NA|12|once|TRBJ1-2
CASFWRDHGYTF
TGTGCCAGCTTTTGGCGGGACCATGGCTACACCTTC
>TRBV5-1|TRBD1|16|NA|TRBJ1-6
CASSLGGTVPDSPLHF
TGCGCCAGCAGCTTGGGGGGGACAGTTCCGGATTCACCCCTCCACTTT
>TRBV10-3|TRBD2|17|NA|TRBJ2-3
CAISGGGPPSSTDTQYF
TGTGCCATCAGCGGCGGGGGGCCCCCCAGCTCCACAGATACGCAGTATTTT
>TRBV18|TRBD1|18|NA|TRBJ1-1
CASSPRKGARVLYPEAFF
TGTGCCAGCTCACCACGAAAGGGGGCACGAGTGTTGTACCCTGAAGCTTTCTTT
>TRBV4-1|NA|16|NA|TRBJ1-4
CASSQDRGTTNEKLFF
TGCGCCAGCAGCCAAGACCGAGGCACAACTAATGAAAAACTGTTTTTT
>TRBV6-5|NA|13|NA|TRBJ1-1
CASGSGENTEAFF
TGTGCCAGCGGGTCGGGGGAGAACACTGAAGCTTTCTTT
>TRBV11-2|TRBD1|17|NA|TRBJ2-5
CASRAGTGILVQETQYF
TGTGCCAGCAGGGCCGGGACAGGGATCTTGGTCCAAGAGACCCAGTACTTC
>TRBV18|NA|13|once|TRBJ1-2
CASSPPVGYGYTF
TGTGCCAGCTCACCACCGGTCGGCTATGGCTACACCTTC
>TRBV25-1|TRBD2|13|NA|TRBJ2-5
CASSVGGQETQYF
TGTGCCAGCAGTGTCGGGGGGCAAGAGACCCAGTACTTC
>TRBV5-1|NA|15|NA|TRBJ1-2
CASRTRLGVNYGYTF
TGCGCCAGCAGAACCCGATTAGGGGTAAACTATGGCTACACCTTC
>TRBV11-2|TRBD2|16|once|TRBJ2-1
CAGSLGPGAGENEQFF
TGTGCCGGCAGCTTAGGGCCTGGGGCGGGGGAAAATGAGCAGTTCTTC
>TRBV6-5|NA|14|NA|TRBJ1-5
CASSPRDSNQPQHF
TGTGCCAGCAGTCCCAGGGATAGCAATCAGCCCCAGCATTTT
>TRBV7-9|TRBD1|14|once|TRBJ1-5
CASSGQGGNQPQHF
TGTGCCAGCAGCGGACAGGGAGGCAATCAGCCCCAGCATTTT
>TRBV5-6|TRBD1|13|NA|TRBJ1-4
CASSLGDSEKLFF
TGTGCCAGCAGCTTGGGGGACAGTGAAAAACTGTTTTTT
>TRBV4-1|TRBD1|16|NA|TRBJ1-2
CASSQGDRGQGGGYTF
TGCGCCAGCAGCCAAGGGGACAGGGGGCAAGGGGGTGGCTACACCTTC
>TRBV7-2|TRBD2|15|NA|TRBJ2-7
CASSEGLAGVNEQYF
TGTGCCAGCAGCGAAGGACTAGCGGGGGTAAACGAGCAGTACTTC
>TRBV11-2|NA|16|NA|TRBJ1-3
CASSFRYRSSGNTIYF
TGTGCCAGCAGCTTTCGTTATAGGAGTTCTGGAAACACCATATATTTT
>TRBV19|NA|17|NA|TRBJ2-2
CASSIPGTAGDTGELFF
TGTGCCAGTAGTATCCCCGGGACAGCGGGCGACACCGGGGAGCTGTTTTTT
>TRBV5-4|NA|15|NA|TRBJ2-1
CASSLAGRTYNEQFF
TGTGCCAGCAGCTTGGCAGGCAGAACCTACAATGAGCAGTTCTTC